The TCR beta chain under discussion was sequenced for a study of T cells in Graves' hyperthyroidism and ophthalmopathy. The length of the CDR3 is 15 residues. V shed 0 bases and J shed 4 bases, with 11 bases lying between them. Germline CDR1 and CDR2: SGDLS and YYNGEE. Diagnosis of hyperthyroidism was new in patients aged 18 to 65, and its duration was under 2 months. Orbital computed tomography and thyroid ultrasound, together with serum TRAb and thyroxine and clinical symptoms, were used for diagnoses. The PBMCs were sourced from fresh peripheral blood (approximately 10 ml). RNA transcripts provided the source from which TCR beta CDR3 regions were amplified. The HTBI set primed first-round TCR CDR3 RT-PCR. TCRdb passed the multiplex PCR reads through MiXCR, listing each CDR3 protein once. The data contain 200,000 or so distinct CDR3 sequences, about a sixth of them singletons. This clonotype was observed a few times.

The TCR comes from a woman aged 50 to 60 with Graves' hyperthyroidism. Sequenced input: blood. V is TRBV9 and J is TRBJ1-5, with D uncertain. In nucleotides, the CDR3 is TGTGCCAGCAGCGTAGCTGGGGAATCGAATCAGCCCCAGCATTTT. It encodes CASSVAGESNQPQHF. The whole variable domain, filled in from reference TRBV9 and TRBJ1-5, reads DSGVTQTPKHLITATGQRVTLRCSPRSGDLSVYWYQQSLDQGLQFLIQYYNGEERAKGNILERFSAQQFPDLHSELNLSSLELGDSALYFCASSVAGESNQPQHFGDGTRLSIL.